This T cell receptor beta chain originates from a study of blood T cell repertoires in COVID-19. Libraries were prepared by immunoSEQ multiplex PCR; TCRdb keeps only in-frame clonotypes and omits some of them. The table has tens of thousands of clones, 70% to 85% seen once. Germline trimming cut 4 bases from V and 7 bases from J; bases unmatched to any gene: 9. Germline values: CDR1 SGHNT, CDR2 YYREEE (reference sequence). This CDR3 contains 15 residues. The V gene is TRBV5-4, the J gene TRBJ2-1; 9 nucleotides line up with TRBD2. The sample comprised peripheral blood. This TCR came from a man aged 45 to 65 with COVID-19, enrolled during active disease. As DNA, the CDR3 is TGTGCCAGCAGCATGACTAGCGGCACAAGGAATGAGCAGTTCTTC. The encoded protein is CASSMTSGTRNEQFF.